One sample yielded the 25 T cell receptor beta chains listed below, sequenced in a study of radiotherapy plus CTLA-4 blockade in lung cancer. Assay used: immunoSEQ multiplex PCR; TCRdb lists only in-frame clones, some missing. The data hold about 49,000 clones, with roughly four fifths observed a single time. The sequencing used peripheral blood, collected from a patient treated with radiotherapy plus ipilimumab. The source is a human donor with non-small cell lung cancer who had stable disease on radiotherapy plus ipilimumab.

V gene TRBV5-1 combines with J gene TRBJ2-5, with D uncertain. Germline V CDR1 and CDR2: SGHRS, YFSETQ. Deletions cut 0 bases from V and 0 bases from J, with 12 bases between. The CDR3 sequence is 16 residues long. The CDR3 is CASSLVETEDQETQYF. The CDR3 DNA is TGCGCCAGCAGCTTGGTAGAAACAGAAGACCAAGAGACCCAGTACTTC.

The chain links TRBV4-3 to TRBJ2-7, with 7 bases that match TRBD1. Trimming took 3 bases from V and 2 from J; bases not matched to a gene: 7. This CDR3 spans 15 amino acids. Germline CDR1 and CDR2: LGHNA and YSLEER. The CDR3 region has the DNA TGCGCCAGCAGCCAGGGACAGATTGAGACCTACGAGCAGTACTTC. Protein: CASSQGQIETYEQYF.

V and J are TRBV6-5 and TRBJ2-7, with D unresolved. Germline CDR1 reads MNHEY; CDR2 reads SVGAGI. This CDR3 comprises 13 residues. Trimming left V 5 bases short and J 6 bases short, with 14 bases between. This chain's CDR3 is CASSEARVSEQYV. The CDR3 DNA sequence: TGTGCCAGCAGTGAAGCTAGGGTCTCCGAGCAGTACGTC.

The chain carries TRBV7-8 and TRBJ1-1; D not certain. Trimming took off 4 bases at V and 0 bases at J, with 15 bases between the two ends. CDR1 and CDR2 from the germline V gene are SGHVS and FQNEAQ. The CDR3 consists of 16 residues. The CDR3 reads CASSSRLGAMNTEAFF. The CDR3 region has the DNA TGTGCCAGCAGCTCGAGACTAGGAGCCATGAACACTGAAGCTTTCTTT.

This chain connects TRBV2 to TRBJ1-3; tentative D call: TRBD1 (5 bases). CDR1 SNHLY and CDR2 FYNNEI come from the germline V gene. This CDR3 contains 12 residues. V lost 7 bases to trimming and J lost 3 bases, with 7 bases between them. As DNA, the CDR3 is TGTGCCAGCATGACAGATGGAAACACCATATATTTT. Residues: CASMTDGNTIYF.

The V and J genes are TRBV6-1 and TRBJ2-2; 8 nucleotides align to TRBD2. The CDR3 sequence is 16 residues long. Unmatched junction bases numbered 5, after V lost 3 bases and J lost 2 bases. Germline values: CDR1 MNHNS, CDR2 SASEGT. CDR3 region: CASSDWRGDNTGELFF. The CDR3 DNA is TGTGCCAGCAGTGATTGGCGGGGGGACAACACCGGGGAGCTGTTTTTT.

V usage is TRBV5-6 and J usage is TRBJ1-1, with a possible D match to TRBD1 (6 bases). Germline assignment: CDR1 SGHDT and CDR2 YYEEEE. This CDR3 region has 15 residues. V dropped 4 bases and J dropped 1 base, with 14 bases sitting between them. In nucleotides, the CDR3 is TGTGCCAGCAGCCGTAGACCGGGACAGAACACTGAAGCTTTCTTT. It codes for CASSRRPGQNTEAFF.

The rearrangement uses TRBV7-2 and TRBJ1-2, with a tentative D call TRBD1 (6 bases). This CDR3 has 15 amino acids. Trimming shortened V by 5 bases and J by 0 bases, and 13 bases separated the two germline ends. Germline assignment: CDR1 SGHTA and CDR2 FQGNSA. Written as DNA, the CDR3 is TGTGCCAGCAGCGACCGGACAGCCTCTAACTATGGCTACACCTTC. Amino acids: CASSDRTASNYGYTF. Combining the CDR3 with reference TRBV7-2 and TRBJ1-2 gives the whole variable domain GAGVSQSPSNKVTEKGKDVELRCDPISGHTALYWYRQSLGQGLEFLIYFQGNSAPDKSGLPSDRFSAERTGGSVSTLTIQRTQQEDSAVYLCASSDRTASNYGYTFGSGTRLTVV.

In its sample, this clone was seen a few times. The gene calls are TRBV6-1 and TRBJ1-3; 8 nucleotides match TRBD1. Trimming removed 6 bases from V and 4 bases from J; junction bases left unmatched: 2. This CDR3 is 13 amino acids long. CDR1 and CDR2 from the germline V gene are MNHNS and SASEGT. Written as DNA, the CDR3 is TGTGCCAGCAGACGGACAGGGGGAAACACCATATATTTT. It yields the protein CASRRTGGNTIYF.

The chain recombines TRBV5-1 with TRBJ2-3; the match to TRBD2 covers 16 bases. CDR1 is SGHRS, CDR2 YFSETQ, per germline. Trimming cost V 4 bases and J 0 bases; bases outside gene matches: 5. The CDR3 consists of 18 residues. The CDR3 DNA follows: TGCGCCAGCAGCATGGGACTAGCGGGGGGGCGAAGCACAGATACGCAGTATTTT. Protein: CASSMGLAGGRSTDTQYF.

This clone occurred once. V is TRBV5-1 and J is TRBJ1-1; D call uncertain. The CDR3 consists of 15 residues. Germline V gene data show CDR1 as SGHRS and CDR2 as YFSETQ. Trimming cost V 0 bases and J 3 bases, with 12 bases left between them. CDR3 residues: CASSLARLGDTEAFF. In DNA, the CDR3 is TGCGCCAGCAGCTTGGCCCGTCTCGGTGACACTGAAGCTTTCTTT.

The rearrangement uses TRBV5-1 and TRBJ1-2; weak D call: TRBD1 (5 bases). This CDR3 comprises 14 residues. Trimming stripped 0 bases from V and 5 bases from J, with 11 bases between. The germline CDR1 and CDR2 sequences are SGHRS and YFSETQ. The CDR3 nucleotides read TGCGCCAGCAGCTTGGGACAGACATCATATGGCTACACCTTC. The encoded protein is CASSLGQTSYGYTF. The full variable domain, with the rest looked up from reference TRBV5-1 and TRBJ1-2, is KAGVTQTPRYLIKTRGQQVTLSCSPISGHRSVSWYQQTPGQGLQFLFEYFSETQRNKGNFPGRFSGRQFSNSRSEMNVSTLELGDSALYLCASSLGQTSYGYTFGSGTRLTVV.

In regard to this clone: One junction end does not reproduce the germline sequence, and a read error may be involved. The rearrangement uses TRBV25-1 and TRBJ1-1; D possibly corresponds to TRBD1 (5 bases). Germline CDR1 is MGHDK and CDR2 is SYGVNS. This CDR3 contains 14 residues. CDR3 nucleotide sequence: TGTGCCAGCAGTGGCCCCTGGGACTTATCTGAGGCTTTCTTT. This sequence encodes CASSGPWDLSEAFF.

The chain combines TRBV5-6 with TRBJ1-6; the D is unclear. This CDR3 is built from 12 residues. Per the germline V gene, CDR1 is SGHDT and CDR2 is YYEEEE. V lost 1 base and J 9 bases, leaving 5 bases between the germline ends. CDR3 region: CASSLPPSPLHF. The DNA of the CDR3 is TGTGCCAGCAGCTTGCCCCCTTCACCCCTCCACTTT. The variable domain in full, with the rest retrieved from reference TRBV5-6 and TRBJ1-6, is DAGVTQSPTHLIKTRGQQVTLRCSPKSGHDTVSWYQQALGQGPQFIFQYYEEEERQRGNFPDRFSGHQFPNYSSELNVNALLLGDSALYLCASSLPPSPLHFGNGTRLTVT.

The gene calls are TRBV19 and TRBJ2-1; maybe TRBD1 (5 bases). V was shortened by 7 bases and J by 3 bases, with 10 bases between the two germline ends. The CDR3 spans 13 residues. The germline CDR1 and CDR2 sequences are LNHDA and SQIVND (reference sequence). The CDR3 spells CASKPQGYNEQFF. The DNA for the CDR3 is TGTGCCAGTAAACCCCAGGGCTACAATGAGCAGTTCTTC.

The rearrangement uses TRBV10-1 and TRBJ1-5, with 8 bases lining up with TRBD1. Germline V gene data show CDR1 as WNHNN and CDR2 as SYGVQD (reference sequence). Germline trimming cut 9 bases from V and 8 bases from J; bases unmatched to any gene: 12. CDR3 length: 14 amino acids. CDR3 DNA: TGCGCCAGGAATAGGACAGGGCGCATGGAGCCCCAGCATTTT. It yields the protein CARNRTGRMEPQHF.

V is TRBV7-2 and J is TRBJ2-7, with 9 bases lining up with TRBD1. The germline V gene has CDR1 SGHTA and CDR2 FQGNSA. The CDR3 is 14 residues long. J lost 4 bases, V lost 1 base, and 2 bases had no gene match. The CDR3 loop is CASSLVGTGYEQYV. CDR3 coding DNA: TGTGCCAGCAGCTTAGTCGGGACAGGGTACGAGCAGTACGTC.

The chain recombines TRBV2 with TRBJ1-2; D call uncertain. Germline assignment: CDR1 SNHLY and CDR2 FYNNEI. With 3 bases removed from V and 6 bases from J, the gap between germline ends came to 5 bases. The CDR3 spans 11 residues. CDR3: CASSDFHGYTF. CDR3 in DNA: TGTGCCAGCAGTGACTTCCATGGCTACACCTTC. Full variable domain (rest looked up from reference TRBV2 and TRBJ1-2): EPEVTQTPSHQVTQMGQEVILRCVPISNHLYFYWYRQILGQKVEFLVSFYNNEISEKSEIFDDQFSVERPDGSNFTLKIRSTKLEDSAMYFCASSDFHGYTFGSGTRLTVV.

The chain uses TRBV25-1 and TRBJ1-1; a possible D gene is TRBD1 (6 bases). The V and J ends lost 8 bases and 5 bases respectively, with 15 bases between them. The germline V gene has CDR1 MGHDK and CDR2 SYGVNS. The CDR3 is made up of 13 amino acids. The CDR3 is CASSRQEGTEAFF. The CDR3 nucleotides are TGTGCCAGCTCCAGACAGGAAGGGACTGAAGCTTTCTTT.

The chain employs TRBV28 and TRBJ2-3; D assignment may be TRBD1 or TRBD2 (6 bases each). Per germline, CDR1 MDHEN and CDR2 SYDVKM. This CDR3 contains 16 residues. The CDR3 reads CAGGGDGSPSTDTQYF. In DNA form, the CDR3 reads TGTGCTGGGGGCGGGGACGGAAGCCCTAGCACAGATACGCAGTATTTT.

V and J are TRBV6-1 and TRBJ1-2, with TRBD1 matching 7 bases. The CDR3 covers 19 residues. Germline-derived CDR1 and CDR2 are MNHNS and SASEGT. Trimming removed 0 bases from V and 6 bases from J; junction bases left unmatched: 19. In DNA form, the CDR3 reads TGTGCCAGCAGTGAAGCCTTGTATTCTGGCTCTGACAGGGTCCATGGCTACACCTTC. Amino acids: CASSEALYSGSDRVHGYTF.

The chain uses TRBV30 and TRBJ2-3; 15 bases fit TRBD2. Trimming took 2 bases from V and 6 from J; bases not matched to a gene: 3. The CDR3 has 15 amino acids. Germline values: CDR1 GTSNPN, CDR2 SVGIG (reference sequence). The DNA for the CDR3 is TGTGCCTGGAGTCCCGGACTAGCGGGGGGGGATACGCAGTATTTT. Residues: CAWSPGLAGGDTQYF.

This chain joins TRBV30 and TRBJ1-1, with 7 nucleotides matching TRBD1. V was pared by 2 bases and J by 1 base, with 1 base of the junction left unmatched. CDR1 and CDR2 from the germline V gene are GTSNPN and SVGIG (reference sequence). The CDR3 consists of 13 residues. CDR3 sequence: CAWSYRGNTEAFF. CDR3 nucleotides: TGTGCCTGGAGTTACAGGGGGAACACTGAAGCTTTCTTT. The whole variable domain, filled in from reference TRBV30 and TRBJ1-1, reads SQTIHQWPATLVQPVGSPLSLECTVEGTSNPNLYWYRQAAGRGLQLLFYSVGIGQISSEVPQNLSASRPQDRQFILSSKKLLLSDSGFYLCAWSYRGNTEAFFGQGTRLTVV.

Notes on this clone: Distinct nucleotide sequences in the sample also encode this CDR3. The chain recombines TRBV13 with TRBJ2-7; D remains unclear. From germline, CDR1 is PRHDT and CDR2 FYEKMQ (reference sequence). V was cut by 0 bases and J by 1 base, with 10 bases left in between. CDR3 length: 15 amino acids. In DNA, the CDR3 is TGTGCCAGCAGCTTAGGCCAAGGGCGTTCCTACGAGCAGTACTTC. Translation: CASSLGQGRSYEQYF.

The chain is built from TRBV5-6 and TRBJ2-3; D is possibly TRBD2 (5 bases). Trimming pared 3 bases from V and 5 bases from J, leaving 10 bases between. Per germline, CDR1 SGHDT and CDR2 YYEEEE. The CDR3 sequence is 13 residues long. In nucleotides, the CDR3 is TGTGCCAGCAGCTGGAGAGGGAGAGATACGCAGTATTTT. It translates to CASSWRGRDTQYF.